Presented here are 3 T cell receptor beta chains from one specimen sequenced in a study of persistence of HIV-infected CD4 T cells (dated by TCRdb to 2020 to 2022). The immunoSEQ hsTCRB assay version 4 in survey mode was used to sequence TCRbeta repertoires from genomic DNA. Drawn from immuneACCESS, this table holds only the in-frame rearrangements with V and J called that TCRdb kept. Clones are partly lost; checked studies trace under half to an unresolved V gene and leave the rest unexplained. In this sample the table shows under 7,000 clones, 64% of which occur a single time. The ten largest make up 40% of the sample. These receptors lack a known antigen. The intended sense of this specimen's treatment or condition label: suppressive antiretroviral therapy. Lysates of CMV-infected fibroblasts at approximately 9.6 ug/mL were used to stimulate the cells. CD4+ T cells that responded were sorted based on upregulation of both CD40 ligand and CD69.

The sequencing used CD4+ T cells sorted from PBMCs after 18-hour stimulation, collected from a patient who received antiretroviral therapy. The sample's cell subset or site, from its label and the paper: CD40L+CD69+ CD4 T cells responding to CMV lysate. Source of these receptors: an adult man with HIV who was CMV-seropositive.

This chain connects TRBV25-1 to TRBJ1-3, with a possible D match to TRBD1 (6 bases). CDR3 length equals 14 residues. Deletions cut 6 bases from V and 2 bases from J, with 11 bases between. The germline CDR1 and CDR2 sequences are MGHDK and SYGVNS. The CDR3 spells CASRDSLTGNTIYF. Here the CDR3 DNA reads TGTGCCAGCAGGGACAGTCTTACTGGAAACACCATATATTTT.

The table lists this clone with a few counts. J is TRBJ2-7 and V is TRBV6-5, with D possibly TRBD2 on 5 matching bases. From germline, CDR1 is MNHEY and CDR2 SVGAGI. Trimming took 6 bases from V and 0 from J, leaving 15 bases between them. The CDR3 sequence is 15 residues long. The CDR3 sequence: CASRALAGGSYEQYF. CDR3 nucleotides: TGTGCCAGCAGGGCCCTGGCAGGAGGCTCCTACGAGCAGTACTTC.

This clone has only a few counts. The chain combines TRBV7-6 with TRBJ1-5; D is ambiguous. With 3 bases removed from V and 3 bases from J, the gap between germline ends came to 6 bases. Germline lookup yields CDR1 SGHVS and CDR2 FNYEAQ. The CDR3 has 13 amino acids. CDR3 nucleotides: TGTGCCAGCAGCTTGGGTAACAATCAGCCCCAGCATTTT. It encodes CASSLGNNQPQHF.